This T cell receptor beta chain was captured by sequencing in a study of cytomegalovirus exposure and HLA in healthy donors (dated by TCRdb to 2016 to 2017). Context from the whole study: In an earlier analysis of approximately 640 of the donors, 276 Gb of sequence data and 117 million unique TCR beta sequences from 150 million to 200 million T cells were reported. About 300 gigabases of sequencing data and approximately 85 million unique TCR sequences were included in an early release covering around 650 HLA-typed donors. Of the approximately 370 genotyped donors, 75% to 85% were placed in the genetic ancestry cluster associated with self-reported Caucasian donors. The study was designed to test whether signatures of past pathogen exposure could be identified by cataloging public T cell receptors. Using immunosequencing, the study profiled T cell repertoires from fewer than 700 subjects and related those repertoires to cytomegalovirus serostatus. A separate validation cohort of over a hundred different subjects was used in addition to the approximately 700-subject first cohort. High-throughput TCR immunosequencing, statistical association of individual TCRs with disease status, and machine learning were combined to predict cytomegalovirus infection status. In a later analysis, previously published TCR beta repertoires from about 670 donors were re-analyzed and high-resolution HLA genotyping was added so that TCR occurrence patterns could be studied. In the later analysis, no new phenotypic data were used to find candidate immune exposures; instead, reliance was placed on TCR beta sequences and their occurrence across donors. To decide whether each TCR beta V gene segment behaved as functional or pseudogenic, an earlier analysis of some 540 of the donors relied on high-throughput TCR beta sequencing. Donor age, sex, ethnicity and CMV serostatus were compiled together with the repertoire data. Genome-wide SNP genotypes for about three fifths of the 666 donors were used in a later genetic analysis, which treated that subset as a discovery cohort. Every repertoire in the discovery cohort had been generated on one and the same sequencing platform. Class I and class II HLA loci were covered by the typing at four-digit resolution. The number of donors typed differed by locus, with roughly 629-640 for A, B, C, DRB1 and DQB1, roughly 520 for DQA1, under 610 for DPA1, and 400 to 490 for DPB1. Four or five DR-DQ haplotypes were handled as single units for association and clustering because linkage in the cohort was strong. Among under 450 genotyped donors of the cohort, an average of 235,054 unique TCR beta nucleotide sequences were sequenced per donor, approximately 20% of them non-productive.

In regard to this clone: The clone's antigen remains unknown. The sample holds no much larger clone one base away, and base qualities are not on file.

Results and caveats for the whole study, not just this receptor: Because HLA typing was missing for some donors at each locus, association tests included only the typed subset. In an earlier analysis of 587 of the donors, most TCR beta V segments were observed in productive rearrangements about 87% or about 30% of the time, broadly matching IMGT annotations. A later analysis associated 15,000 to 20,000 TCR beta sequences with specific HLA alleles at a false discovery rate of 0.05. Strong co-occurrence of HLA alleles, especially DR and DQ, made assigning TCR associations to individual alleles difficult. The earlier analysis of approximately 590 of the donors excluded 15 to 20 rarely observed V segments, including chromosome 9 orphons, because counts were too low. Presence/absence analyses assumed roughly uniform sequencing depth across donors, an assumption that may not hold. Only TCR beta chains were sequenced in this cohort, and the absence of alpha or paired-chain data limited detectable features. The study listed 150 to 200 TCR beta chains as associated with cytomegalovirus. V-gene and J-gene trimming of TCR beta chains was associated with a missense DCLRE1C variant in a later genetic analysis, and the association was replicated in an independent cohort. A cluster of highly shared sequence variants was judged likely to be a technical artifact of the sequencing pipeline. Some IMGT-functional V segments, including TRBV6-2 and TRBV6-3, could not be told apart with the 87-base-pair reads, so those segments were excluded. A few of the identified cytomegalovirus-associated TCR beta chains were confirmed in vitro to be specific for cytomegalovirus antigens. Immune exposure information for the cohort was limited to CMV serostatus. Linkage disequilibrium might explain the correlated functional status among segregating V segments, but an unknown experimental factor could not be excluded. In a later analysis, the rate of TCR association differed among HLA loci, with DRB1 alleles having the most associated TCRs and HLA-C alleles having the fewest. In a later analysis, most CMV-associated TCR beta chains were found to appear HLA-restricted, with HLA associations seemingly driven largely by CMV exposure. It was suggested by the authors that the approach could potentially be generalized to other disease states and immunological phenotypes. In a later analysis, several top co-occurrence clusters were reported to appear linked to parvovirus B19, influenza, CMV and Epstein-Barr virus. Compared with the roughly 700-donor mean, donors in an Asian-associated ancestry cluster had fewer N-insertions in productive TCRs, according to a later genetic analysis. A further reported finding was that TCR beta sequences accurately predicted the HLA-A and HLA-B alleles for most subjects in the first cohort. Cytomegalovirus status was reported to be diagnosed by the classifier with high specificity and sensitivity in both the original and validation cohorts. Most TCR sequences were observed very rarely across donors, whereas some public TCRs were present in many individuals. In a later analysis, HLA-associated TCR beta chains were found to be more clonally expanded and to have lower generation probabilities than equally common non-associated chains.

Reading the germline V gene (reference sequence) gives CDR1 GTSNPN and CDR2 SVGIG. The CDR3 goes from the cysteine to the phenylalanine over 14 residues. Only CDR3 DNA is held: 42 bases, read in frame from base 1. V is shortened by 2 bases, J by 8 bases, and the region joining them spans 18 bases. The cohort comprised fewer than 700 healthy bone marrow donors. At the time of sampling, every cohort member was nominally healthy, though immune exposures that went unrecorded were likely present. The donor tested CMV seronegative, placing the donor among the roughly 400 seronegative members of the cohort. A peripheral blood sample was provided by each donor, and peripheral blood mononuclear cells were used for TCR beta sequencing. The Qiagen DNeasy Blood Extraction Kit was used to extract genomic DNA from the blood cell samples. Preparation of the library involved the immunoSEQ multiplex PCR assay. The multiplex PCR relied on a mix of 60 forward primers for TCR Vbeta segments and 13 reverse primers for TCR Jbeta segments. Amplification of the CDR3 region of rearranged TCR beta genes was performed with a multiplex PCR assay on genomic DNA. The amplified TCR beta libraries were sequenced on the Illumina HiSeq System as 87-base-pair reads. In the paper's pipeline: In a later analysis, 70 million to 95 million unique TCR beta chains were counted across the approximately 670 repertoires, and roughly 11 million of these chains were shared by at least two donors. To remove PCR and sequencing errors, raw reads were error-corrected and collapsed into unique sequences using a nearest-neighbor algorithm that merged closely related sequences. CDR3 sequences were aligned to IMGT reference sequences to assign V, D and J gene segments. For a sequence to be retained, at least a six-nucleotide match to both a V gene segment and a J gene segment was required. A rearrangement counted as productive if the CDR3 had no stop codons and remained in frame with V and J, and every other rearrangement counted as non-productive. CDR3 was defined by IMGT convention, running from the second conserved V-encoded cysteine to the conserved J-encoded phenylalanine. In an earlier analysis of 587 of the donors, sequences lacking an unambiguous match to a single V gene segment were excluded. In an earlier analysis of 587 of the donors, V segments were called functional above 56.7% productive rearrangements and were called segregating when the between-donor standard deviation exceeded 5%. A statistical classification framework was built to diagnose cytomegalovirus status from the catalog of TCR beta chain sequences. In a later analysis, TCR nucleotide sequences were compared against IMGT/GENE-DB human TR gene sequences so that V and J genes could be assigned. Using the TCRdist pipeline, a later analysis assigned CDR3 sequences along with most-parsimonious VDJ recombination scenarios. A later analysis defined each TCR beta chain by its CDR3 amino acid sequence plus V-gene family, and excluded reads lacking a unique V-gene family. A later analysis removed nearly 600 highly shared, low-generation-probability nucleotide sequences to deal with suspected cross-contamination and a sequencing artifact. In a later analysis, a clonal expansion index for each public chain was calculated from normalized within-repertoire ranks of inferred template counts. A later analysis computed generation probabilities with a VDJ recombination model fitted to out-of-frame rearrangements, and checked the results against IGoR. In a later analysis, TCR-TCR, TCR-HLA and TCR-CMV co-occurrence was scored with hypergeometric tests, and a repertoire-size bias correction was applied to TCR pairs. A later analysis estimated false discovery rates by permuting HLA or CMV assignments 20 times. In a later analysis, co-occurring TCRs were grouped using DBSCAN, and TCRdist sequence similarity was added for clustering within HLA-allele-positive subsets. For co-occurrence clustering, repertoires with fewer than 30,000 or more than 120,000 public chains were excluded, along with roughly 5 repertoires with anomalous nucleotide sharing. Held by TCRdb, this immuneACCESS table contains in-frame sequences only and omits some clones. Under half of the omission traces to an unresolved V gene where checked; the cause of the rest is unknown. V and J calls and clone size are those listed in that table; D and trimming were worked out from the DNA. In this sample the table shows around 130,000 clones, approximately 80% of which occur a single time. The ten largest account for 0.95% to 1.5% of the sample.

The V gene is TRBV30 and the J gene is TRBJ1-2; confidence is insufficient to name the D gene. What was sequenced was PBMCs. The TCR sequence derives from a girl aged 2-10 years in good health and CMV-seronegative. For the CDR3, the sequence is CAWSPGSTSRGYTF. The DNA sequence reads TGTGCCTGGAGTCCGGGGTCCACATCCCGGGGCTACACCTTC.